This entry concerns a single TCR beta chain. The assay was immunoSEQ multiplex PCR, and TCRdb's table has in-frame clones only and misses some. The sample lists 250,000 to 350,000 clones, about four fifths seen once, with more than 1.4% in the top ten. This entry belongs to a study of blood T cell repertoires in COVID-19. Across the study: Sources were T cells, B-cell-depleted T cells, or PBMCs; the material itself was cDNA or gDNA.

The CDR3 totals 15 residues. Germline V gives CDR1 SGHDN, CDR2 FVKESK. V was pared by 2 bases and J by 7 bases, with 9 bases of the junction left unmatched. V gene TRBV14 combines with J gene TRBJ1-1, with TRBD1 matching over 8 bases. The TCR comes from a human donor with COVID-19, enrolled during active disease. The donor label of this sample is uncertain. Source material: peripheral blood. CDR3 residues: CASSQLSGGVGEAFF. The CDR3 DNA reads TGTGCCAGCAGCCAACTGTCAGGGGGCGTTGGTGAAGCTTTCTTT.